This T cell receptor beta chain was sequenced during a study of CD8 T cells in ankylosing spondylitis. The ends were cut back, 6 bases at V and 1 base at J, with 17 bases in the middle. The CDR3 runs to 16 residues. Germline V gives CDR1 MNHNS, CDR2 SASEGT. On this clonotype: Its specificity is not known.

Study-wide points: It appeared that ankylosing spondylitis blood was characterized by a TCR beta motif of about eight highly homologous variants. Clones linked to disease were reported to show significant enrichment in matched ankylosing spondylitis synovial fluid.

Quantitative 5'-RACE with molecular barcodes generated TCR beta libraries. Using its own MiXCR run on the 5' RACE reads, TCRdb lists one record per CDR3 protein. The table has 350,000 or so distinct CDR3 sequences, approximately 15% seen once. The receptor comes from a male donor with ankylosing spondylitis or in good health (not recorded which). J is TRBJ2-3 and V is TRBV6-1; D is possibly TRBD1 (5 bases). What was sequenced was blood, either unsorted or a sorted T cell fraction (not recorded which). In nucleotides, the CDR3 is TGTGCCAGCAGCGACTTTAGGGGCAGCGGCACAGATACGCAGTATTTT. It encodes CASSDFRGSGTDTQYF.